These T cell receptor beta chains were read from a single sample in a study of cytotoxic CD8 clonotypes in ibrutinib-treated CLL. Method: immunoSEQ multiplex PCR; TCRdb's copy keeps in-frame clones and lacks some. The profile shows under 150,000 clones, 75% to 95% of them singletons. The sample here was PBMCs, taken after 12 months of ibrutinib treatment. These receptors were obtained from a human donor with chronic lymphocytic leukemia. Each CDR3 is given with its conserved first and last residue. D genes are given only for firm matches. Not all rows give a size; the values are once, few, many and, for expanded clones, a class.

V	J	size	length	D	DNA	CDR3
TRBV7-9	TRBJ1-1	.	13	.	TGTGCCAGCAGCTTGCAGGAGAACACTGAAGCTTTCTTT	CASSLQENTEAFF
TRBV7-8	TRBJ2-5	.	19	TRBD1	TGTGCCAGCAGCCCGGGACAGGGGGCGCCGACCGGGGGGCTGGAGACCCAGTACTTC	CASSPGQGAPTGGLETQYF
TRBV5-1	TRBJ2-7	.	14	TRBD1	TGCGCCAGCAGCCCCCGACAGGGTTCCTACGAGCAGTACTTC	CASSPRQGSYEQYF
TRBV19	TRBJ1-1	.	12	.	TGTGCCAGTATAAACCCTCAAGGTGAAGCTTTCTTT	CASINPQGEAFF
TRBV5-1	TRBJ2-1	.	13	.	TGCGCCAGCAGCTTGTCACTAAACAATGAGCAGTTCTTC	CASSLSLNNEQFF
TRBV28	TRBJ2-5	.	14	.	TGTGCCAGCCGCAAGACCCAGGGGATGAAGACCCAGTACTTC	CASRKTQGMKTQYF
TRBV28	TRBJ2-1	.	14	TRBD2	TGTGCCAGCAGTTTAGGACTAGTGTTGGATGAGCAGTTCTTC	CASSLGLVLDEQFF
TRBV2	TRBJ2-5	.	12	.	TGTGCCAGCAGTCCGGACATGGGAACCCAGTACTTC	CASSPDMGTQYF
TRBV19	TRBJ1-5	.	13	.	TGTGCCAGTAGTGTTCAGGGGAATCAGCCCCAGCATTTT	CASSVQGNQPQHF
TRBV19	TRBJ2-7	.	14	.	TGTGCCAGTAGTATTTCTGGGGGCGGGGACGAGCAGTACTTC	CASSISGGGDEQYF
TRBV7-3	TRBJ2-2	.	13	.	TGTGCCAGCAGCTTAAATCAGAACGGGGAGCTGTTTTTT	CASSLNQNGELFF
TRBV4-3	TRBJ1-4	.	17	.	TGCGCCAGCAGCCAAGCAAACAAACTTGGGACTAATGAAAAACTGTTTTTT	CASSQANKLGTNEKLFF
TRBV27	TRBJ2-3	.	18	TRBD2	TGTGCCAGCAGTTTACGTTGGACTAGCGGGAGGGGTGCAGATACGCAGTATTTT	CASSLRWTSGRGADTQYF
TRBV7-9	TRBJ2-2	.	15	TRBD1	TGTGCCAGCAGCTACCTACAGGGGGCGGCCGGGGAGCTGTTTTTT	CASSYLQGAAGELFF
TRBV19	TRBJ2-7	once	14	TRBD1	TGTGCCAGTAGTAGGACAGGGGGAACGTCCGAGCAGTACTTC	CASSRTGGTSEQYF
TRBV9	TRBJ1-5	.	17	TRBD1	TGTGCCAGCAGCCCAGGGACAGGGAGCTTTAGCAATCAGCCCCAGCATTTT	CASSPGTGSFSNQPQHF
TRBV6-6	TRBJ2-3	.	13	.	TGTGCCAGCAGTCCCGGCGGGCTAGATACGCAGTATTTT	CASSPGGLDTQYF
TRBV5-5	TRBJ1-1	.	15	.	TGTGCCAGCAGCTTGAATACAGGAGAGGTCACTGAAGCTTTCTTT	CASSLNTGEVTEAFF
TRBV27	TRBJ1-5	.	14	.	TGTGCCAGCAGTTTAGGTCCCAGGAATCAGCCCCAGCATTTT	CASSLGPRNQPQHF
TRBV7-3	TRBJ2-2	.	12	.	TGTGCCAGCAGCTCCCCCCCCGGGGAGCTGTTTTTT	CASSSPPGELFF
TRBV11-2	TRBJ1-5	.	13	.	TGTGCCAGCAGCTTTGGCGGGGGACAGCCCCAGCATTTT	CASSFGGGQPQHF
TRBV19	TRBJ2-7	once	13	.	TGTGCCAGTAGTACCGGGCCGTTCTACGAGCAGTACTTC	CASSTGPFYEQYF
TRBV9	TRBJ1-2	.	15	TRBD1	TGTGCCAGCAGCACGTGGACAGGGAAGGGATATGGCTACACCTTC	CASSTWTGKGYGYTF
TRBV2	TRBJ2-3	.	15	.	TGTGCCAGCAGTGAGGTGGCAGCTAGCACAGATACGCAGTATTTT	CASSEVAASTDTQYF
TRBV7-8	TRBJ1-2	.	13	.	TGTGCCAGCAGCTTAGGACGGACCTATGGCTACACCTTC	CASSLGRTYGYTF
TRBV27	TRBJ2-2	.	17	TRBD2	TGTGCCAGCAGTTTAGCTCTAGCGGGAGGGCCCACCGGGGAGCTGTTTTTT	CASSLALAGGPTGELFF
TRBV18	TRBJ2-7	.	12	.	TGTGCCAGCTCACTTGCCACTTCCGAGCAGTACTTC	CASSLATSEQYF
TRBV7-9	TRBJ2-2	.	16	TRBD2	TGTGCCAGCAGCTTAGGGACGGGAGGAATTACCGGGGAGCTGTTTTTT	CASSLGTGGITGELFF
TRBV27	TRBJ2-3	few	14	TRBD1	TGTGCCAGCAGTCCGAGGACAGGGGCAGATACGCAGTATTTT	CASSPRTGADTQYF
TRBV18	TRBJ2-3	.	14	TRBD2	TGTGCCAGCTCAAATACTAGCGTGACAGATACGCAGTATTTT	CASSNTSVTDTQYF
TRBV5-6	TRBJ1-5	.	12	.	TGTGCCAGCAGCTTGGGCAATCAGCCCCAGCATTTT	CASSLGNQPQHF
TRBV15	TRBJ1-3	.	16	.	TGTGCCACCAGCAGAGATTCTGCGATCTCTGGAAACACCATATATTTT	CATSRDSAISGNTIYF
TRBV21-1	TRBJ1-5	once	16	.	TGTGCCAGCAGCAAAGGCAGGCGGGGCCGGGAGCAGCCCCAGCATTTT	CASSKGRRGREQPQHF
TRBV10-3	TRBJ1-5	few	13	.	TGTGCCATCAGTGAGGCAGGGAGCCAGCCCCAGCATTTT	CAISEAGSQPQHF
TRBV28	TRBJ2-7	.	14	.	TGTGCCAGCGATTCTGGTGTGGGTGACTACGAGCAGTACTTC	CASDSGVGDYEQYF
TRBV9	TRBJ2-5	.	15	TRBD1	TGTGCCAGCAGCGTAGAGCAGGGGGTACGGGAGACCCAGTACTTC	CASSVEQGVRETQYF
TRBV4-3	TRBJ1-5	.	14	.	TGCGCCAGCAGCCAGGGGGTCACGGGGCAGCCCCAGCATTTT	CASSQGVTGQPQHF
TRBV14	TRBJ2-3	.	12	TRBD2	TGTGCCAGCAGCCACGAACGAGCGGGGTGGGATTTT	CASSHERAGWDF
TRBV5-6	TRBJ2-1	few	13	.	TGTGCCAGCAGCTTGGATCAGGGCGATGAGCAGTTCTTC	CASSLDQGDEQFF
TRBV11-1	TRBJ2-3	.	14	.	TGTGCCAGCAGCTGGGGGACTTCTACAGATACGCAGTATTTT	CASSWGTSTDTQYF
TRBV7-8	TRBJ2-7	.	15	.	TGTGCCAGCAGCTTAGCGGGCGACCGATCCTACGAGCAGTACTTC	CASSLAGDRSYEQYF
TRBV5-4	TRBJ1-1	.	15	TRBD1	TGTGCCAGCAGTAGGACAGGGGTCCTCGGCACTGAAGCTTTCTTT	CASSRTGVLGTEAFF